These 7 T cell receptor beta chains came from one sample sequenced in a study of OX40 agonist ivuxolimab in advanced cancers. Assay used: immunoSEQ multiplex PCR; TCRdb lists only in-frame clones, some missing. The data show 80,000 to 95,000 clones, around 86% seen once. The sample was CD4+ or CD8+ T cells sorted from blood, taken in a trial of the OX40 agonist ivuxolimab. The receptors derive from an adult with an advanced solid tumor such as melanoma, head and neck, liver or kidney cancer.

The chain couples TRBV28 to TRBJ2-1; 12 positions agree with TRBD1. This CDR3 spans 16 amino acids. Germline V gene sequence: CDR1 MDHEN, CDR2 SYDVKM. The V and J ends lost 4 bases and 10 bases, in that order; junction bases with no gene match: 11. For the CDR3, the DNA is TGTGCCAGCAGTTCCTCCCCGGGACAGGGGGCAGGGGAGCAGTTCTTC. Encoded protein: CASSSSPGQGAGEQFF.

The V gene is TRBV30, the J gene TRBJ2-5; D remains ambiguous. The germline V gene has CDR1 GTSNPN and CDR2 SVGIG (reference sequence). Deletions cut 1 base from V and 10 bases from J, with 7 bases between. The CDR3 totals 10 residues. The CDR3 sequence: CAWSAVDQYF. DNA for the CDR3: TGTGCCTGGAGTGCCGTAGACCAGTACTTC.

The chain combines TRBV5-6 with TRBJ1-1, with 7 nucleotides matching TRBD1. Trimming at V came to 4 bases and at J to 4 bases, leaving 19 bases not matched to a gene. CDR1 and CDR2 (germline): SGHDT, YYEEEE. This CDR3 comprises 18 residues. CDR3 amino acids: CASSVPRGVVHLGTEAFF. Written as DNA, the CDR3 is TGTGCCAGCAGCGTACCCAGGGGGGTGGTCCATCTGGGCACTGAAGCTTTCTTT.

The gene calls are TRBV5-4 and TRBJ1-1, with D possibly TRBD1 on 6 matching bases. The CDR3 sequence is 16 residues long. Germline V gene data show CDR1 as SGHNT and CDR2 as YYREEE (reference sequence). The V end lost 4 bases, the J end lost 0 bases, and 16 bases lay between the germline ends. CDR3 nucleotide sequence: TGTGCCAGCAGCGACGGGACACCGTTCATGAACACTGAAGCTTTCTTT. This gives the protein CASSDGTPFMNTEAFF.

The rearrangement uses TRBV27 and TRBJ2-7; D possibly corresponds to TRBD2 (6 bases). V was cut by 2 bases and J by 2 bases, with 13 bases left in between. Germline CDR1 is MNHEY and CDR2 is SMNVEV (reference sequence). The CDR3 length is 15 residues. In DNA, the CDR3 is TGTGCCAGCAGTTTAAGCTGGGGGGAGGCCTACGAGCAGTACTTC. This sequence encodes CASSLSWGEAYEQYF.

The chain joins TRBV6-5 to TRBJ1-6; D is undetermined. Per germline, CDR1 MNHEY and CDR2 SVGAGI. V lost 6 bases and J 7 bases, leaving 13 bases between the germline ends. The CDR3 consists of 14 residues. CDR3 amino acids: CASSTQGRNSPLHF. CDR3 DNA sequence: TGTGCCAGCAGCACGCAAGGGAGGAATTCACCCCTCCACTTT.

This clone is a singleton in its sample. The gene calls are TRBV5-1 and TRBJ2-5; D might be TRBD1 (6 bases). Trimming removed 3 bases from V and 5 bases from J, with 17 bases in between. The CDR3 runs 15 residues. In germline, CDR1 is SGHRS, CDR2 YFSETQ. DNA for the CDR3: TGCGCCAGCAGCTCCGGACAGTCGGTAGTGGAGACCCAGTACTTC. Its protein product is CASSSGQSVVETQYF.